Listed below are T cell receptor beta chains from one sample, sequenced in a study of shared clonotypes between healthy human individuals. The method was immunoSEQ multiplex PCR; TCRdb's version includes in-frame clones alone and lacks a portion of them. The sample comprises about 2.4 million clones, around nine tenths of which are singletons, and over 0.12% rests with the top ten. Source material: naive CD4+ T cells sorted from blood. The receptors were sampled from a man aged 18 to 29 in good health. The CDR3 runs from the conserved cysteine through the conserved F or W. A D gene is named only where the DNA matches it firmly. The size field is filled for only some rows; it gives once, few, many or a size class.

TRBV27,-,-,TRBJ1-1,CASSLVRKNTEAFF,TGTGCCAGCAGTTTAGTTCGGAAGAACACTGAAGCTTTCTTT
TRBV15,TRBD1,-,TRBJ2-2,CATSGGQGGTGELFF,TGTGCCACCAGCGGGGGACAGGGAGGCACCGGGGAGCTGTTTTTT
TRBV10-3,TRBD2,-,TRBJ2-2,CAISQRRGRESGTGELFF,TGTGCCATCAGTCAACGCCGCGGGCGGGAGTCGGGCACCGGGGAGCTGTTTTTT
TRBV28,-,-,TRBJ1-2,CASSSIQVRGYTF,TGTGCCAGCAGTTCCATCCAGGTGAGGGGCTACACCTTC
TRBV9,TRBD2,-,TRBJ2-1,CASSLGTSGATEQFF,TGTGCCAGCAGCCTCGGGACTAGCGGGGCGACGGAGCAGTTCTTC
TRBV9,TRBD2,once,TRBJ2-3,CASSSPGLASDTQYF,TGTGCCAGCAGCTCCCCGGGACTAGCGTCAGATACGCAGTATTTT
TRBV5-4,TRBD2,-,TRBJ2-3,CASSLAGGPSDTQYF,TGTGCCAGCAGCTTGGCGGGAGGGCCGTCAGATACGCAGTATTTT
TRBV7-9,TRBD1,-,TRBJ1-1,CASSLDRGGTEAFF,TGTGCCAGCAGCTTAGACAGGGGAGGGACTGAAGCTTTCTTT
TRBV9,-,-,TRBJ1-2,CASSVATFGAPDYGYTF,TGTGCCAGCAGCGTAGCGACCTTTGGGGCCCCGGACTATGGCTACACCTTC
TRBV30,-,-,TRBJ1-5,CAWGQGNQPQHF,TGTGCCTGGGGCCAGGGCAATCAGCCCCAGCATTTT
TRBV27,-,-,TRBJ1-1,CASSAVRGVTEAFF,TGTGCCAGCAGTGCCGTTCGGGGGGTCACTGAAGCTTTCTTT
TRBV4-3,-,-,TRBJ1-5,CASSQERDQPQHF,TGCGCCAGCAGCCAAGAGCGAGATCAGCCCCAGCATTTT
TRBV6-8,TRBD2,-,TRBJ2-5,CAIQKGREMGETQYF,TGTGCCATTCAGAAAGGGCGGGAGATGGGAGAGACCCAGTACTTC
TRBV11-3,-,-,TRBJ2-7,CASSLSYEGYEQYF,TGTGCCAGCAGTCTATCTTATGAGGGCTACGAGCAGTACTTC
TRBV7-2,-,-,TRBJ2-7,CASSLGPTLTYEQYF,TGTGCCAGCAGCTTAGGACCGACCTTAACCTACGAGCAGTACTTC
TRBV27,TRBD2,-,TRBJ2-1,CASSWPGGKNEQFF,TGTGCCAGCAGTTGGCCGGGGGGTAAGAATGAGCAGTTCTTC
TRBV28,-,-,TRBJ2-7,CASTTAESLDEQYF,TGTGCCAGCACAACGGCGGAATCCCTTGACGAGCAGTACTTC
TRBV2,-,-,TRBJ2-1,CASSVGPNYNEQFF,TGTGCCAGCAGTGTAGGACCCAACTACAATGAGCAGTTCTTC
TRBV6-4,TRBD2,-,TRBJ2-1,CASSVAGGSYNEQFF,TGTGCCAGCAGTGTAGCGGGGGGTTCCTACAATGAGCAGTTCTTC
TRBV25-1,-,-,TRBJ2-5,CASSDFQVTQYF,TGTGCCAGCAGTGATTTTCAGGTGACCCAGTACTTC
TRBV18,-,-,TRBJ1-1,CASSPLQGETEAFF,TGTGCCAGCTCACCACTACAGGGAGAGACTGAAGCTTTCTTT
TRBV5-1,-,-,TRBJ1-5,CASSLEGATNQPQHF,TGCGCCAGCAGCTTGGAAGGGGCTACCAATCAGCCCCAGCATTTT
TRBV10-3,TRBD1,-,TRBJ1-1,CAIAPGQQNTEAFF,TGTGCCATCGCCCCGGGACAGCAGAACACTGAAGCTTTCTTT
TRBV12-2,-,-,TRBJ1-3,CASRLKGDRVSGNTIYF,TGTGCAAGTCGCTTAAAGGGGGACAGGGTGTCTGGAAACACCATATATTTT
TRBV5-1,-,-,TRBJ1-2,CASSPRGEANYGYTF,TGCGCCAGCAGCCCACGTGGGGAAGCTAACTATGGCTACACCTTC
TRBV6-5,TRBD1,-,TRBJ1-2,CASSYTGQAEGGYTF,TGTGCCAGCAGTTACACTGGACAGGCTGAAGGTGGCTACACCTTC
TRBV6-6,TRBD2,-,TRBJ2-1,CASSYPSGGRDEQFF,TGTGCCAGCAGTTACCCGAGCGGGGGGAGGGATGAGCAGTTCTTC
TRBV2,-,-,TRBJ1-4,CASSSTGTRRKLFF,TGTGCCAGCAGTTCAACAGGGACGAGGCGAAAACTGTTTTTT
TRBV4-2,TRBD2,-,TRBJ2-5,CASSRMAGVQETQYF,TGTGCCAGCAGCCGTATGGCGGGGGTTCAAGAGACCCAGTACTTC
TRBV11-2,-,-,TRBJ1-1,CASSPSWGRTEAFF,TGTGCCAGCAGCCCCTCGTGGGGGAGGACTGAAGCTTTCTTT
TRBV6-5,-,-,TRBJ2-1,CASSYGTGVIEQFF,TGTGCCAGCAGTTACGGGACCGGGGTTATTGAGCAGTTCTTC
TRBV5-5,TRBD1,-,TRBJ2-7,CASRRDSPYEQYF,TGTGCCAGCAGACGGGACAGCCCCTACGAGCAGTACTTC
TRBV7-9,-,-,TRBJ1-1,CASSLALVNTEAFF,TGTGCCAGCAGCTTAGCGCTGGTGAACACTGAAGCTTTCTTT
TRBV7-3,-,few,TRBJ1-1,CASSPRGNTEAFF,TGTGCCAGCAGTCCGAGGGGTAACACTGAAGCTTTCTTT
TRBV7-7,TRBD2,-,TRBJ2-3,CASSLGGGATQYF,TGTGCTAGCAGCTTAGGCGGGGGGGCCACGCAGTATTTT
TRBV7-2,-,once,TRBJ2-7,CASSPRTGLYEQYF,TGTGCCAGCAGCCCAAGGACGGGACTCTACGAGCAGTACTTC
TRBV6-5,-,-,TRBJ2-7,CASSYGQNYEQYF,TGTGCCAGCAGTTACGGACAGAACTACGAGCAGTACTTC
TRBV27,TRBD1,-,TRBJ2-3,CASSSGQISTDTQYF,TGTGCCAGCAGTTCGGGACAGATTAGCACAGATACGCAGTATTTT
TRBV27,-,-,TRBJ2-2,CASSPPQSIWGGELFF,TGTGCCAGCAGCCCGCCACAGTCCATATGGGGCGGGGAGCTGTTTTTT
TRBV5-6,-,-,TRBJ2-6,CASSLGVAPGSGANVLTF,TGTGCCAGCAGCTTGGGAGTAGCACCCGGCTCTGGGGCCAACGTCCTGACTTTC